What follows are 12 T cell receptor beta chains derived from one specimen sequenced in a study of OX40 agonist ivuxolimab in advanced cancers. The assay was immunoSEQ multiplex PCR, and TCRdb's table has in-frame clones only and misses some. Of some 90,000 clones detected, around 86% appear once; the ten largest clones hold approximately 0.3%. The sample here was CD4+ or CD8+ T cells sorted from blood, taken in a trial of the OX40 agonist ivuxolimab. Receptor source: an adult with an advanced solid tumor such as melanoma, head and neck, liver or kidney cancer.

V and J are TRBV6-1 and TRBJ1-3; possibly TRBD1 for D (5 bases). Per germline, CDR1 MNHNS and CDR2 SASEGT. This CDR3 contains 15 residues. V was shortened by 3 bases and J by 2 bases, with 11 bases between the two germline ends. This chain's CDR3 is CASSEGGATGNTIYF. CDR3 DNA: TGTGCCAGCAGTGAGGGAGGGGCGACTGGAAACACCATATATTTT.

This clone was observed a few times. The J gene is TRBJ1-3, the V gene TRBV10-3; no definite D call. Germline CDR1 is ENHRY and CDR2 is SYGVKD. The V end lost 4 bases, the J end lost 2 bases, and 6 bases lay between the germline ends. The CDR3 sequence is 13 residues long. The CDR3 is CAISGGPGNTIYF. CDR3 nucleotide sequence: TGTGCCATCAGTGGAGGACCTGGAAACACCATATATTTT.

V usage is TRBV28 and J usage is TRBJ1-5; 7 positions agree with TRBD1. CDR3 size: 17 residues. The germline CDR1 and CDR2 sequences are MDHEN and SYDVKM. V was clipped by 5 bases and J by 0 bases; unmatched bases: 10. Here the CDR3 DNA reads TGTGCCAGCAGTGCGGGACAGAGTTTTTATAGCAATCAGCCCCAGCATTTT. This codes for CASSAGQSFYSNQPQHF.

This chain links TRBV5-1 with TRBJ2-7; 7 bases map to TRBD1. Germline assignment: CDR1 SGHRS and CDR2 YFSETQ. With V trimmed by 3 bases and J by 2 bases, 8 bases remained unmatched. This CDR3 comprises 15 residues. The CDR3 region has the DNA TGCGCCAGCAGCTCCTCCGGGACAGCCACCTACGAGCAGTACTTC. Translating it yields CASSSSGTATYEQYF.

The CDR3 DNA reads as TGCGCCAGCAGCCGCCTGGGACAGAGCTACGAGCAGTACTTC. It encodes CASSRLGQSYEQYF. This chain joins TRBV4-1 and TRBJ2-7, with 7 bases identical to TRBD1. Germline CDR1 MGHRA, CDR2 YSYEKL. The CDR3 covers 14 residues. Trimming took 4 bases from V and 3 from J; bases not matched to a gene: 6.

The chain uses TRBV4-3 and TRBJ1-2, with a tentative D call TRBD1 (6 bases). Trimming cost V 6 bases and J 2 bases, with 10 bases left between them. Germline values: CDR1 LGHNA, CDR2 YSLEER. This CDR3 region has 13 residues. The CDR3 here is CASSQTGNYGYTF. CDR3 coding DNA: TGCGCCAGCAGTCAAACAGGGAACTATGGCTACACCTTC.

The gene calls are TRBV18 and TRBJ2-7, with TRBD1 matching over 9 bases. CDR3 length: 14 residues. With 1 base clipped from V and 5 bases from J, the junction kept 3 bases outside the gene matches. CDR1 KGHSH and CDR2 LQKENI come from the germline V gene. DNA of the CDR3: TGTGCCAGCTCACCACGGGACAGGGCTCACGAGCAGTACTTC. Translation gives CASSPRDRAHEQYF.

This chain links TRBV4-1 with TRBJ1-2; D is perhaps TRBD1 (6 bases). The CDR3 loop spans 14 amino acids. CDR1 is MGHRA and CDR2 is YSYEKL in the germline V gene. V was cut by 0 bases and J by 8 bases, with 13 bases left in between. CDR3 nucleotide sequence: TGCGCCAGCAGCCAAGAACAGGGCCGGCGGGGCTACACCTTC. Its translation: CASSQEQGRRGYTF.

V gene TRBV6-1 combines with J gene TRBJ1-3; D gene ambiguous. V dropped 7 bases and J dropped 1 base, with 11 bases sitting between them. Germline assignment: CDR1 MNHNS and CDR2 SASEGT. The CDR3 is 14 amino acids. The CDR3 nucleotides read TGTGCCAGCACCCTGAATAGGTCTGGAAACACCATATATTTT. Translation: CASTLNRSGNTIYF.

The sample holds one count of this clone. This chain uses TRBV9 with TRBJ1-2; no clear D. Looked up from germline, CDR1 is SGDLS and CDR2 is YYNGEE. V was shortened by 3 bases and J by 6 bases, with 12 bases between the two germline ends. The CDR3 runs to 13 residues. The CDR3 loop reads CASSARTGNGYTF. CDR3 bases: TGTGCCAGCAGCGCACGGACGGGCAATGGCTACACCTTC.

The chain is built from TRBV7-3 and TRBJ1-5; TRBD1 aligns across 9 bases. The CDR3 covers 15 residues. After removal of 5 bases from V and 4 bases from J, the junction contained 6 bases not matched to a gene. Germline V gene lookup returns CDR1 SGHTA and CDR2 FQGTGA. The CDR3 reads CASSLGTGRNQPQHF. The CDR3, as DNA: TGTGCCAGCAGCCTCGGGACAGGGAGGAATCAGCCCCAGCATTTT.

This rearrangement joins TRBV7-8 to TRBJ2-7, with 8 bases that match TRBD2. V trimming: 5 bases; J trimming: 2 bases; junction bases outside the gene matches: 17. Per the germline V gene, CDR1 is SGHVS and CDR2 is FQNEAQ. The CDR3 spans 18 residues. The CDR3 region has the DNA TGTGCCAGCAGCCCGATGGTGGTGCGGGGGGAAGGGGCCTACGAGCAGTACTTC. Residues: CASSPMVVRGEGAYEQYF.